A single sample is the source of the 10 T cell receptor beta chains below, sequenced in a study of T cells in Graves' hyperthyroidism and ophthalmopathy. There were TCR beta CDR3 regions amplified from RNA transcripts. TCR CDR3 underwent first-round RT-PCR with the HTBI primer set. From the multiplex PCR reads, TCRdb called clonotypes with MiXCR, one entry per CDR3 protein. The sample holds fewer than 350,000 distinct CDR3 sequences, roughly 20% seen once. Sequencing was carried out using blood. These receptors all come from a man aged 45-60 years with Graves' ophthalmopathy.

This clonotype was seen a handful of times. V usage is TRBV5-1 and J usage is TRBJ2-1; 7 bases align to TRBD1. Trimming removed 4 bases from V and 6 bases from J; junction bases left unmatched: 7. Germline CDR1 is SGHRS and CDR2 is YFSETQ. This CDR3 is built from 14 residues. This CDR3 reads CASSLTGTSNEQFF. The CDR3 bases are TGCGCCAGCAGCCTGACAGGGACGAGCAATGAGCAGTTCTTC. The variable domain in full, with the rest retrieved from reference TRBV5-1 and TRBJ2-1, is KAGVTQTPRYLIKTRGQQVTLSCSPISGHRSVSWYQQTPGQGLQFLFEYFSETQRNKGNFPGRFSGRQFSNSRSEMNVSTLELGDSALYLCASSLTGTSNEQFFGPGTRLTVL.

This clonotype was detected many times. V usage is TRBV20-1 and J usage is TRBJ2-7, with D perhaps matching TRBD1 or TRBD2 (5 bases each). The V gene lost 5 bases and the J gene lost 5 bases, with 16 bases spanning the gap. Germline loops: CDR1 DFQATT, CDR2 SNEGSKA (reference sequence). The CDR3 runs to 13 residues. The CDR3 is CSAGQDWGNEQYF. CDR3 sequence (DNA): TGCAGTGCTGGCCAGGACTGGGGGAACGAGCAGTACTTC.

This clonotype was counted between two and nine times. The rearrangement links TRBV12-3 or TRBV12-4 to TRBJ1-2; TRBD1 agrees at 7 bases. Trimming cost V 3 bases and J 4 bases; bases outside gene matches: 5. The CDR3 spans 14 residues. The CDR3 DNA reads TGTGCCAGCAGTTTCAACAGGGGCGGCTATGGCTACACCTTC. This encodes CASSFNRGGYGYTF.

This clonotype was found once. No conserved phenylalanine or tryptophan is present at the end of the CDR3, so a read error is the likely explanation. The genes are TRBV24-1 and TRBJ2-7; 8 nucleotides line up with TRBD1. Germline values: CDR1 KGHDR, CDR2 SFDVKD. The CDR3 consists of 12 residues. Trimming at V came to 10 bases and at J to 3 bases, leaving 4 bases not matched to a gene. In DNA, the CDR3 is TGTGCCACAAGAGGACAGGGCTACGAGCAGTACCTC. Its protein product is CATRGQGYEQYL.

V usage is TRBV7-3 and J usage is TRBJ2-2; tentatively, D is TRBD2 (5 bases). V was cut by 2 bases and J by 2 bases, with 15 bases left in between. There are 17 residues in the CDR3. Germline CDR1 reads SGHTA; CDR2 reads FQGTGA. CDR3 sequence reads: CASSLFSAGYNTGELFF. The DNA of the CDR3 is TGTGCCAGCAGCTTATTTAGCGCAGGCTATAACACCGGGGAGCTGTTTTTT. Looking up the rest from reference TRBV7-3 and TRBJ2-2 gives the full variable domain: GAGVSQTPSNKVTEKGKYVELRCDPISGHTALYWYRQSLGQGPEFLIYFQGTGAADDSGLPNDRFFAVRPEGSVSTLKIQRTERGDSAVYLCASSLFSAGYNTGELFFGEGSRLTVL.

This sequence joins TRBV5-1 and TRBJ2-3; D is perhaps TRBD2 (5 bases). The CDR3 totals 15 residues. The germline V gene encodes CDR1 SGHRS and CDR2 YFSETQ. V lost 0 bases and J 4 bases, leaving 12 bases between the germline ends. CDR3 sequence: CASSLDGIGSDTQYF. The CDR3 DNA is TGCGCCAGCAGCTTGGACGGGATAGGCTCAGATACGCAGTATTTT.

This clonotype was detected many times. The chain is built from TRBV10-2 and TRBJ1-1; D gene uncertain. Germline V gene data show CDR1 as WSHSY and CDR2 as SAAADI. The CDR3 is made up of 15 amino acids. V shed 8 bases and J shed 4 bases, with 20 bases lying between them. The CDR3, as DNA: TGCGCCAGCCTAAGTCCGAGAACTACAATCACTGAAGCTTTCTTT. Translated, it gives CASLSPRTTITEAFF.

V is TRBV12-3 or TRBV12-4 and J is TRBJ1-2, with TRBD1 matching over 8 bases. This CDR3 region has 15 residues. Losses at the gene ends were 5 bases for V and 5 bases for J; bases not matched to a gene: 10. In DNA form, the CDR3 reads TGTGCCAGCAGTCCTTTTATTGGACAGGGATATGGCTACACCTTC. Protein sequence: CASSPFIGQGYGYTF.

This clonotype was found a few times. The chain is built from TRBV20-1 and TRBJ1-2; D is perhaps TRBD1 (5 bases). The CDR3 is 13 residues long. The germline V gene encodes CDR1 DFQATT and CDR2 SNEGSKA (reference sequence). V gave up 7 bases and J gave up 7 bases, with 19 bases separating them. This chain's CDR3 is CSVDPGLGVGYTF. CDR3 in DNA: TGCAGTGTTGATCCGGGGCTGGGTGTTGGCTACACCTTC.

The J gene is TRBJ1-2, the V gene TRBV9; D is undetermined. The CDR3 is 15 amino acids. Trimming removed 0 bases from V and 2 bases from J, with 11 bases in between. Germline values: CDR1 SGDLS, CDR2 YYNGEE. This CDR3 is CASSVDGTVNYGYTF. In DNA form, the CDR3 reads TGTGCCAGCAGCGTAGACGGAACGGTAAACTATGGCTACACCTTC.